These 8 T cell receptor beta chains were sequenced from one sample in a study of identical twins. TCRdb independently ran MiXCR on the 5' RACE reads; one entry per CDR3 protein. The profile shows fewer than 800,000 distinct CDR3 sequences, roughly 7.1% of them singletons. These same data were also listed under a study on yellow fever vaccine responses in identical twins.

Sequencing was performed on PBMCs. These receptors came from a woman aged 18 to 35 in good health.

This clonotype has a handful of counts. V gene TRBV28 combines with J gene TRBJ2-3; tentatively, D is TRBD1 (6 bases). This CDR3 has 13 amino acids. V gave up 6 bases and J gave up 2 bases, with 9 bases separating them. In germline, CDR1 is MDHEN, CDR2 SYDVKM. The CDR3 nucleotides are TGTGCCAGCAGCAGACAGGTCACAGATACGCAGTATTTT. Encoded protein: CASSRQVTDTQYF.

This clonotype was seen a few times. The rearrangement uses TRBV6-1 and TRBJ1-6; the match to TRBD1 covers 11 bases. The CDR3 is 15 residues long. CDR1 is MNHNS, CDR2 SASEGT, per germline. Losses at the gene ends were 7 bases for V and 7 bases for J; bases not matched to a gene: 6. CDR3 DNA: TGTGCCAGCAATATGGACAGGGGGCGGAATTCACCCCTCCACTTT. Its translation: CASNMDRGRNSPLHF.

There are many counts of this clonotype. The chain combines TRBV20-1 with TRBJ2-5, with TRBD2 identical over 8 bases. The CDR3 runs 14 residues. V shed 1 base, J shed 1 base, and the junction held 2 bases outside the gene matches. In germline, CDR1 is DFQATT, CDR2 SNEGSKA (reference sequence). CDR3: CSARAAGAQETQYF. The CDR3 region has the DNA TGCAGTGCTAGAGCAGCGGGGGCCCAAGAGACCCAGTACTTC.

The rearrangement joins TRBV4-1 to TRBJ2-3; 9 nucleotides align to TRBD2. J was trimmed by 11 bases and V by 0 bases; bases with no gene match: 12. The CDR3 contains 16 residues. CDR1 and CDR2 (germline): MGHRA, YSYEKL. The CDR3, as DNA: TGCGCCAGCAGCCAAGATCTCAATCGCGGGAGGGCCGGGCAGTATTTT. The encoded protein is CASSQDLNRGRAGQYF.

This clonotype was counted only a few times. Here the CDR3 DNA reads TGTGCCAGCAGCTTAGCCTCGACACGGTCTGGGGCCAACGTCCTGACTTTC. Its translation is CASSLASTRSGANVLTF. The V and J genes are TRBV7-2 and TRBJ2-6; D call uncertain. This CDR3 contains 17 residues. Trimming cost V 0 bases and J 1 base, with 10 bases left between them. The germline V gene encodes CDR1 SGHTA and CDR2 FQGNSA.

This clonotype was found many times. CDR3 sequence: CASSLGGGQGEKLFF. The CDR3 DNA follows: TGCGCCAGCAGCTTGGGCGGGGGGCAAGGAGAAAAACTGTTTTTT. The chain uses TRBV5-1 and TRBJ1-4, with D possibly matching TRBD1 (6 bases). The germline gives CDR1 SGHRS, CDR2 YFSETQ. The V gene lost 0 bases and the J gene lost 8 bases, with 14 bases spanning the gap. The CDR3 consists of 15 residues.

This clonotype was recorded many times. This chain connects TRBV9 to TRBJ1-2; possibly TRBD1 for D (6 bases). Germline-derived CDR1 and CDR2 are SGDLS and YYNGEE. V dropped 3 bases and J dropped 4 bases, with 10 bases sitting between them. The CDR3 has 13 residues. The CDR3 loop is CASSGTGSYGYTF. The CDR3 nucleotides read TGTGCCAGCAGCGGAACAGGGTCCTATGGCTACACCTTC.

The sample holds a few counts of this clonotype. This chain joins TRBV20-1 and TRBJ2-3; 8 bases agree with TRBD1. CDR3 length: 17 residues. V shed 3 bases and J 4 bases; nucleotides not matched to a gene: 15. Germline V gene data show CDR1 as DFQATT and CDR2 as SNEGSKA (reference sequence). The DNA of the CDR3 is TGCAGTGCTAGTATGCGGGTGGCAGGGGGCTTATCAGATACGCAGTATTTT. It codes for CSASMRVAGGLSDTQYF.